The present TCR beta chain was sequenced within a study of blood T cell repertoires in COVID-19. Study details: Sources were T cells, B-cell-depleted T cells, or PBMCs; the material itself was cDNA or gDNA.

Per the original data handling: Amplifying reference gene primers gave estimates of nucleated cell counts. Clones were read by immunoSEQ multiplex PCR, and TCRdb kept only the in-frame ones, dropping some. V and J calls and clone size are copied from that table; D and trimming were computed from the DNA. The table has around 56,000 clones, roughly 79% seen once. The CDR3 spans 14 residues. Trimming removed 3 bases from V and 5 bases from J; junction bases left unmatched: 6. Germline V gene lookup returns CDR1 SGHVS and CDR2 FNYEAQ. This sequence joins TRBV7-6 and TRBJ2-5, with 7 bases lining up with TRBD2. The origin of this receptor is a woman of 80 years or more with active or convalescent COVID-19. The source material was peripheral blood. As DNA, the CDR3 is TGTGCCAGCAGCTTCAGCGGGGTCGGGGAGACCCAGTACTTC. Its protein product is CASSFSGVGETQYF.